This section outlines one T cell receptor beta chain sequence together with its context. The clone's antigen remains unknown. No qualities accompany the bases; no much larger clone lies one base away. The data were obtained in a study of shared clonotypes between healthy human individuals (dated by TCRdb to about 2020). Broadly, across the study: A couple of women and three men aged 18 to 49 years were included in the cohort. For each donor, three plates each were used for CD4 naive and CD4 memory, two plates were used for CD8 naive, and one plate was used for CD8 memory. Libraries were prepared and TCR repertoires were sequenced by different laboratories using diverse techniques, in order to increase sequencing depth and limit assay-specific biases. Blood TCR repertoires of five healthy adults were deeply sequenced to estimate repertoire size and the extent of clonotype sharing between individuals. Between about 0.8 and 9 billion PBMCs per donor were obtained by leukapheresis. Broader findings and caveats from the paper: Because the study included a small number of donors, the genetic and exposure-history diversity represented was limited. Compared with non-shared clonotypes, clonotypes shared by all four sorted-subset donors had higher generation probabilities. Sampling was restricted to blood, and TCR repertoires in tissue are likely to differ from TCR repertoires in blood. Incomplete sequencing was indicated by rarefaction of sorted-subset datasets, despite the large sequencing depth. Pairwise subsampling led to the expectation that sequencing depth would affect the degree of clonotype sharing among donors. Naive subsets generally had larger estimated clonotype richness than memory subsets. Across a few donors, about 5% of naive CD4, 3% to 3.5% of naive CD8, roughly 2.2% of memory CD4, and 0.4% to 0.45% of memory CD8 clonotypes were shared.

TCR CDR3 regions were amplified from genomic DNA by multiplex PCR using the deep immunoSEQ assay. Genomic DNA extracted from each cell subset was distributed evenly over all wells of several immunoSEQ 96-well plates, and each plate served as one replicate. For sorted subsets, about 200 ng genomic DNA, equal to 30,000 or so T cell genomes, was loaded into each replicate PCR. Purified libraries were quantified with a Qubit 3.0 fluorometer, sized on a Bioanalyzer 2100, and re-quantified with the KAPA Library Quantification kit. Every immunoSEQ 96-well plate was sequenced on a separate single-read 150-cycle Illumina NextSeq 550 flow cell. The authors' pipeline ran thus. Because only junctional sequences without quality scores were contained in the immunoSEQ output, filtering matching that applied to full-length reads could not be performed. Sequences were annotated with PyIR, a Python wrapper for IgBLAST v1.9, and V/J genes and CDR3 were assigned using IMGT germline references. Reads were filtered out if the reads had weak V/J assignments (E-value above 1e-6), no CDR3, stop codons, out-of-frame junctions, or ambiguous translated residues. A V3J clonotype was defined by an identical inferred V gene, J gene, and CDR3 amino acid sequence. To compute the percentage overlap between repertoires, the number of shared unique clonotypes was divided by the size of the smaller repertoire. Three approaches were used to assess repertoire richness: RTK rarefaction, the Chao1 estimator, and Recon v2.1 estimates of unobserved clonotypes. Generation probabilities for all TCRbeta clonotypes obtained by the gDNA method from several donors were computed using OLGA. TCRdb limited this immuneACCESS table to in-frame rearrangements with V and J called. A share of clones is missing; checked studies link under half to unresolved V genes, and the rest is unexplained. That table supplies the V and J calls and clone size; D and trimming were determined from the DNA. This sample has around 1.9 million clones in its table, and 85% to 95% of those were observed once. The leading ten clones occupy around 1.7% of the sample.

CD8 naive samples were obtained by positive selection for CCR7 among CD45RO-negative cells, yielding a CD45RA+CCR7+ population from which TemRA cells were excluded. The donors were healthy, HIV-negative adults who had no recently reported acute infections or vaccinations. Every donor was a Caucasian adult residing in Nashville, Tennessee, USA. Blood was collected by leukapheresis, and PBMCs were isolated by Ficoll-Histopaque density gradient centrifugation and then cryopreserved in liquid nitrogen vapor phase. Analytical flow cytometry was used to check the purity and quantity of each magnetically sorted T cell population. From each sorted fraction, genomic DNA was isolated and quantified by UV absorbance on a Nanodrop 2000c. CDR1 and CDR2 (SNHLY, FYNNEI) derive from the germline V gene. Inclusive of the bounding cysteine and phenylalanine, the CDR3 is 15 residues long. Only the CDR3 DNA stays, 45 bases, in frame from base 1. Trimming removed 6 bases from V and 4 bases from J; the gene matches leave 4 bases unexplained.

The sample taken for sequencing was naive CD8+ T cells from PBMCs. The cell subset or site label on this specimen signifies: CD45RA+CCR7+. The TCR originated in a man younger than 35 in good health. Some clones in this sample may be carry-over from other donors' samples. The chain was built from TRBV2 and TRBJ2-3; 13 middle bases align to TRBD2. The CDR3: CASRRGLAGSDTQYF. The sequenced DNA: TGTGCCAGCAGGAGGGGACTAGCGGGATCAGATACGCAGTATTTT.